This record looks at one TCR beta chain sequence and its context. Its antigen specificity is not known. Base-call qualities are not available, and no considerably larger clone is one nucleotide away. The data belong to a study of blood T cells in healthy people across ages (dated by TCRdb to the mid-2010s). A note on the overall study: Template switching captured roughly one uniquely barcoded TCR beta cDNA molecule per two T cells in model experiments. Age-related changes in TCR beta repertoire diversity were measured in the study by deep sequencing normalized with unique cDNA molecular identifiers. The donors were split into four age groups: young (average 16 years), middle-aged (about 40), aged (more than 60) and long-lived (under 85). To avoid experimental bias, donors of different ages were spread randomly across the sequencing lanes. Using the same blood draw, the study looked at two additional independent replicas of 1 million unique cDNA reads for two donors, one aged 18 to 30 and the other aged 80 or older.

The donors were some 39 Caucasian individuals from Russia, aged roughly 6 to 100 years, who were systemically healthy. Each donor gave ten milliliters of peripheral blood, collected into EDTA-treated Vacutainer tubes. PBMCs were isolated by Ficoll-Paque density-gradient centrifugation, with at least 6.5 million obtained per sample. Total RNA, at least 6 micrograms per sample, was extracted from PBMCs with Trizol reagent. For every donor, flow cytometry on a PBMC aliquot measured the percentage of naive CD45RAhigh/CD27high T cells. The library was made by 5' RACE. The sequencing machine was an Illumina HiSeq 2500. The second PCR ran for roughly 7 to 12 cycles and used a J-beta primer mix along with a sample-barcoded 5' primer. A template-switch 5' adaptor carrying 12 random nucleotides introduced a unique molecular identifier onto each TCR beta cDNA molecule. At least 2.5 million CDR3-containing paired-end reads were obtained from each sample. The Mint cDNA synthesis kit, primed by a TRBC-specific oligonucleotide, was used to synthesize first-strand cDNA from all RNA. Following uracil-DNA glycosylase treatment, a first 18-cycle PCR with universal primers M1SS and BC2_uni_R was performed on all cDNA. In the authors' own workflow: For normalization, 1 million high-quality reads were randomly selected from each sample, with every read carrying a distinct molecular identifier. Reads sharing molecular identifiers were discarded rather than binned into consensus sequences. MiTCR, with a Q25 quality threshold and the strictest error-elimination algorithm, was used for CDR3 identification, clonotype clustering and error correction. A nonparametric unseen species model with Euler transformation was used to estimate a lower bound on total TCR beta diversity. TCRdb itself trimmed the public reads at Q25 with fastp, ran MiXCR and retained productive beta chains. Rows with one shared CDR3 protein collapse into an entry with the most common genes and DNA. These V and J calls are TCRdb output, not the study's own analysis. This sample holds about 1.1 million distinct CDR3 sequences; less than 45% were observed only once. The ten biggest clones cover around 12% of the sample.

The research as a whole found: The long-lived group showed more naive CD4+ T cells, fewer expanded clones and increased TCR diversity than the aged group, suggesting age selection. Observed TCR beta diversity correlated strongly with the percentage of naive T cells measured by flow cytometry. Because profiling used bulk unsorted PBMCs, naive and antigen-experienced compartments could not be compared conclusively. As age increased, observed TCR beta diversity per million T cells dropped in a roughly linear way, and a significant reduction was already evident by age 40. Because donor CMV infection status was unknown, age-related changes in expanded clonotypes were potentially confounded. Estimates of total diversity based on one million sequenced T cells were considered lower bounds and underestimates.

From its cysteine to its phenylalanine, the CDR3 spans 18 amino acids. Of the read, only the CDR3 DNA is kept; its 54 bases are in frame from base 1. V has 0 bases trimmed and J has 3 bases trimmed; junction bases matching no gene number 13. CDR1 and CDR2 are read off the germline V gene as SGDLS and YYNGEE. Recombination linked TRBV9 to TRBJ1-2; 8 nucleotides in the junction match TRBD1. This clonotype originated in a man aged 18 to 30 in good health. The sample consisted of blood. CDR3 protein: CASSVVTMDRVRDYGYTF. In nucleotides, the sequence is TGTGCCAGCAGCGTAGTAACGATGGACAGGGTCAGAGACTATGGCTACACCTTC. This CDR3, with the reference TRBV9 and TRBJ1-2 proteins standing in past its ends, gives the full variable domain DSGVTQTPKHLITATGQRVTLRCSPRSGDLSVYWYQQSLDQGLQFLIQYYNGEERAKGNILERFSAQQFPDLHSELNLSSLELGDSALYFCASSVVTMDRVRDYGYTFGSGTRLTVV.